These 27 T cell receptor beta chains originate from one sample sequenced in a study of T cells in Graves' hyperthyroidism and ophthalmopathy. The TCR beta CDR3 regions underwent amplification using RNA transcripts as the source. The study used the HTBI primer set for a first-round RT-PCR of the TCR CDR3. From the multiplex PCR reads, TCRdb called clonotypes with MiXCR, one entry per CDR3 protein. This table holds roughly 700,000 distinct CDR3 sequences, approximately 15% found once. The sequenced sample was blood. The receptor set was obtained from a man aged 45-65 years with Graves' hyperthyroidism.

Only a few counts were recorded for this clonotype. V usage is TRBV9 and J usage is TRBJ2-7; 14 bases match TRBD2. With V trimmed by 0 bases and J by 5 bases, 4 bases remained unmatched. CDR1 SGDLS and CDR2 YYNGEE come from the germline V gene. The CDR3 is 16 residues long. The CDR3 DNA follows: TGTGCCAGCAGCGTAGGTGAGGGACTAGCGGGAGACGAGCAGTACTTC. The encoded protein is CASSVGEGLAGDEQYF.

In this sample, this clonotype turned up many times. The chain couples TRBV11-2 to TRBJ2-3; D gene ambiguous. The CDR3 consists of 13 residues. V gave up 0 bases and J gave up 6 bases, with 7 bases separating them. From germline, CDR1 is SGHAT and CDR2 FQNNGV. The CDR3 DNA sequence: TGTGCCAGCAGCTTAGATATTTCTGATACGCAGTATTTT. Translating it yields CASSLDISDTQYF.

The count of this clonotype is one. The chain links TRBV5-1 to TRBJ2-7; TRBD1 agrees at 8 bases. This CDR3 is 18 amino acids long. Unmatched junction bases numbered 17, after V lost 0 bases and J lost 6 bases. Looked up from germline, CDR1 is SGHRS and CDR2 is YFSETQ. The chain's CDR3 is CASSLVRNAGQGASEQYF. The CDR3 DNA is TGCGCCAGCAGCTTGGTAAGGAATGCTGGACAGGGAGCTAGCGAGCAGTACTTC.

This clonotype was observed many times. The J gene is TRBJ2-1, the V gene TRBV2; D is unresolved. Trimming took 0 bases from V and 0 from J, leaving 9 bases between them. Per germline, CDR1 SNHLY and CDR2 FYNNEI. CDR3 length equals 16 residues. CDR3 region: CASSEARRSSYNEQFF. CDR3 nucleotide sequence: TGTGCCAGCAGTGAAGCCCGTAGGAGCTCCTACAATGAGCAGTTCTTC.

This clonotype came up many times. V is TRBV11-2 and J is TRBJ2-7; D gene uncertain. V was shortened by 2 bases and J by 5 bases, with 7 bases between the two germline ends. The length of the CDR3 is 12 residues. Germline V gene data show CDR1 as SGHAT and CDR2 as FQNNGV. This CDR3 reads CASSLLANEQYF. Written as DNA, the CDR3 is TGTGCCAGCAGCTTATTGGCGAACGAGCAGTACTTC.

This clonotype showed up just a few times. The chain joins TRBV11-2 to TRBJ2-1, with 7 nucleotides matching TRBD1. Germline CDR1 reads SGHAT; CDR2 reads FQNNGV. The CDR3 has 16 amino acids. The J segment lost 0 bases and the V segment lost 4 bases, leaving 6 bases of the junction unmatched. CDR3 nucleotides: TGTGCCAGCAGCTCACTCCGGGACAGCTCCTACAATGAGCAGTTCTTC. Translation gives CASSSLRDSSYNEQFF.

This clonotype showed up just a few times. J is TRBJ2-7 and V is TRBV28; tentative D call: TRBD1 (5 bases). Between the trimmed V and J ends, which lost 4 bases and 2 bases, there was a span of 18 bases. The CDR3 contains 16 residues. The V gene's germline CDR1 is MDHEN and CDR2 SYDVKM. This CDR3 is CASSSVGDSYAYEQYF. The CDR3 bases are TGTGCCAGCAGTTCAGTCGGAGACAGTTATGCCTACGAGCAGTACTTC.

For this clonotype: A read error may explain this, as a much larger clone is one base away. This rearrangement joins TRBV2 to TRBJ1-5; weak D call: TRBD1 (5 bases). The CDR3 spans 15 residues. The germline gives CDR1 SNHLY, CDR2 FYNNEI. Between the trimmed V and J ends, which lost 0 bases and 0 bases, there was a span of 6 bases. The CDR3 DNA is TGTGCCAGCAGTGAAGCAGGGGCTAGCAATCAGCCCCAGCATTTT. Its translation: CASSEAGASNQPQHF.

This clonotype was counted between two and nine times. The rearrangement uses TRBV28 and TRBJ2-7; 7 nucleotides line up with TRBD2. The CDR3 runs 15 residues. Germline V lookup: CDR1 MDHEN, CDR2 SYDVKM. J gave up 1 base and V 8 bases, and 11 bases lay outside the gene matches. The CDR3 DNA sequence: TGTGCCAGCCACAGGCAGGTAGCGGGTTCCTACGAGCAGTACTTC. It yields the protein CASHRQVAGSYEQYF.

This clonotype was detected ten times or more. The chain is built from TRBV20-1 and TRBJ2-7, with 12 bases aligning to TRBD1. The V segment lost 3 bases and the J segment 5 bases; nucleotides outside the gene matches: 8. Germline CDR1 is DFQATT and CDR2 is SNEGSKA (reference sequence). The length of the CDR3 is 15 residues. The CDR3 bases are TGCAGTGCTAGGCCGGGACAGGGGGCTTCCGACGAGCAGTACTTC. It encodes CSARPGQGASDEQYF.

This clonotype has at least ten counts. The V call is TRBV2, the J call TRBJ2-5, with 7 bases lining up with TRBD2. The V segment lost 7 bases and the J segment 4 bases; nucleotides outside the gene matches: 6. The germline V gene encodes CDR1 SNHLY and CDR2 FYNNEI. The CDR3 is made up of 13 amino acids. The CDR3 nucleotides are TGTGCCAGCACCGACGGCGGGAGAGAGACCCAGTACTTC. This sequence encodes CASTDGGRETQYF.

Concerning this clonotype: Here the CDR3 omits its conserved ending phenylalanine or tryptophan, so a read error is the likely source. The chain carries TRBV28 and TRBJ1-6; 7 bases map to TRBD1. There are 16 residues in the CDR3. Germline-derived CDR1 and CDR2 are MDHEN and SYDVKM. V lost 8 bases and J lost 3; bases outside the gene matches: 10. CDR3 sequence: CASGDRDSFYNSPLHL. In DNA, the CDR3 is TGTGCCAGCGGGGACCGGGACAGTTTCTATAATTCACCCCTCCACCTT.

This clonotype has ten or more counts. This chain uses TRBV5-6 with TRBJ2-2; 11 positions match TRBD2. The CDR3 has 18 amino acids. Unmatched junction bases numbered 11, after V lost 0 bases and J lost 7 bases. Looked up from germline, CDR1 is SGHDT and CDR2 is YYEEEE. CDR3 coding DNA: TGTGCCAGCAGCTTGGTACATAGCGGGAGGGAATGGAGCGGGGAGCTGTTTTTT. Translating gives CASSLVHSGREWSGELFF. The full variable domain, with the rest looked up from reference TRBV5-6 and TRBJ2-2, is DAGVTQSPTHLIKTRGQQVTLRCSPKSGHDTVSWYQQALGQGPQFIFQYYEEEERQRGNFPDRFSGHQFPNYSSELNVNALLLGDSALYLCASSLVHSGREWSGELFFGEGSRLTVL.

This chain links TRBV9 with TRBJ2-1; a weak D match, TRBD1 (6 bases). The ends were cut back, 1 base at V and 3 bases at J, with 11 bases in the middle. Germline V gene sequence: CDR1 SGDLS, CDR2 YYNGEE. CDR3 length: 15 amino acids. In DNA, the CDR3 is TGTGCCAGCAGCGTATCGAGAGGGGGCTACAATGAGCAGTTCTTC. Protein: CASSVSRGGYNEQFF.

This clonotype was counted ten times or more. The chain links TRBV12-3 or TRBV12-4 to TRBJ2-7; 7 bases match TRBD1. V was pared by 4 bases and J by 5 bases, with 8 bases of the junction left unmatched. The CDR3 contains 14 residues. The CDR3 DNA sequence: TGTGCCAGCAGTTCGGGACAGACTGACCACGAGCAGTACTTC. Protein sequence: CASSSGQTDHEQYF.

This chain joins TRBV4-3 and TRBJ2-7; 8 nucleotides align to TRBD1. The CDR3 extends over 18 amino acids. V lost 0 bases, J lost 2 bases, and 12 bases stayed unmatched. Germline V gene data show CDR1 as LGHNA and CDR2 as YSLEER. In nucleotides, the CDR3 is TGCGCCAGCAGCCAAGACTTAAGACCCGGGACAGGTGCCTACGAGCAGTACTTC. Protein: CASSQDLRPGTGAYEQYF.

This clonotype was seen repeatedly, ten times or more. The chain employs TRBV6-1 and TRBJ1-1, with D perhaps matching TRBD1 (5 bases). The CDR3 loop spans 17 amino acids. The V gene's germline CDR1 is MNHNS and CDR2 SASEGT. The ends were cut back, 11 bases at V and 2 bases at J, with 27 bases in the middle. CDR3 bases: TGTGCCCACACAAGGGGCAGGATAGGTAGGGGAAACACTGAAGCTTTCTTT. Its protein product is CAHTRGRIGRGNTEAFF.

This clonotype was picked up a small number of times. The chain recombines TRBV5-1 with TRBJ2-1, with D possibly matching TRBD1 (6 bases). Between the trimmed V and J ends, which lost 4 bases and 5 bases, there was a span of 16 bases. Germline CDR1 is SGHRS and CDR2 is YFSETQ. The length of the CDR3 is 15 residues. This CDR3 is CASSIVGTPNNEQFF. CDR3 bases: TGCGCCAGCAGCATCGTTGGGACACCTAACAATGAGCAGTTCTTC.

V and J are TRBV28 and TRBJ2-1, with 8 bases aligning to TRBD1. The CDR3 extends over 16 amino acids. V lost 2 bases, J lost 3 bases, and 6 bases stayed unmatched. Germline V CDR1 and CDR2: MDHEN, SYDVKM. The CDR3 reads CASSLKGQEIYNEQFF. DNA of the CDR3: TGTGCCAGCAGTTTAAAGGGACAGGAGATCTACAATGAGCAGTTCTTC.

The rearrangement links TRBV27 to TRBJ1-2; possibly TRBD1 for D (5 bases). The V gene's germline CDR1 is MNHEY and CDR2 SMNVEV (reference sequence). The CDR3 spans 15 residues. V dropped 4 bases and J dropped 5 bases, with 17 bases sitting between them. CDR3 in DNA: TGTGCCAGCAGTTCCTGGGACCTCGCTGGGTATGGCTACACCTTC. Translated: CASSSWDLAGYGYTF.

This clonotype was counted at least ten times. The CDR3 DNA reads as TGCAGTGCGACCCCGGGACAAATATCCTACGAGCAGTACTTC. Amino acid sequence: CSATPGQISYEQYF. The chain couples TRBV20-1 to TRBJ2-7, with D possibly matching TRBD1 (6 bases). Trimming shortened V by 6 bases and J by 1 base, and 16 bases separated the two germline ends. The CDR3 has 14 amino acids. Germline loops: CDR1 DFQATT, CDR2 SNEGSKA (reference sequence).

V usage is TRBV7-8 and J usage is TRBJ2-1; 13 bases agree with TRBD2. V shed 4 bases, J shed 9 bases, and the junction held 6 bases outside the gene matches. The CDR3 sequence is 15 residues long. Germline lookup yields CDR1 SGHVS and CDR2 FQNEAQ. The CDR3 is CASSSGLAGEGEQFF. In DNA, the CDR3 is TGTGCCAGCAGCTCCGGACTAGCGGGAGAGGGTGAGCAGTTCTTC.

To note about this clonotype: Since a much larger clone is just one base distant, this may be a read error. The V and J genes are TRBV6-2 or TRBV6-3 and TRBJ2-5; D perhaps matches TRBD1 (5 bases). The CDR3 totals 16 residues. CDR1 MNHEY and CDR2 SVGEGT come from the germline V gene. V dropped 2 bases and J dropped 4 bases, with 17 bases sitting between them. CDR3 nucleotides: TGTGCCAGCAGTTACGCCGGCATGGGGCAAGGAGAGACCCAGTACTTC. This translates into CASSYAGMGQGETQYF.

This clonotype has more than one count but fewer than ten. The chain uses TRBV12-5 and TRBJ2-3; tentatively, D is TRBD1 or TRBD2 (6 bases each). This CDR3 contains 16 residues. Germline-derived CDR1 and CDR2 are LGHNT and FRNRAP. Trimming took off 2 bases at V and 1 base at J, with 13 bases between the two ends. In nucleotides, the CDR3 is TGTGCTAGTGGTTTGACGGGGGCTGTTGGCACAGATACGCAGTATTTT. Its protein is CASGLTGAVGTDTQYF.

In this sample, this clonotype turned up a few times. The CDR3 DNA reads as TGTGCCAGCAGGAAATCCATCTTAGGGGAAGGCGAGCAGTACTTC. It is translated as CASRKSILGEGEQYF. The chain employs TRBV7-8 and TRBJ2-7, with D perhaps matching TRBD1 (5 bases). The germline CDR1 and CDR2 sequences are SGHVS and FQNEAQ. CDR3 size: 15 residues. V lost 6 bases to trimming and J lost 6 bases, with 21 bases between them. Together with reference TRBV7-8 and TRBJ2-7, the CDR3 gives the full variable domain: GAGVSQSPRYKVAKRGQDVALRCDPISGHVSLFWYQQALGQGPEFLTYFQNEAQLDKSGLPSDRFFAERPEGSVSTLKIQRTQQEDSAVYLCASRKSILGEGEQYFGPGTRLTVT.

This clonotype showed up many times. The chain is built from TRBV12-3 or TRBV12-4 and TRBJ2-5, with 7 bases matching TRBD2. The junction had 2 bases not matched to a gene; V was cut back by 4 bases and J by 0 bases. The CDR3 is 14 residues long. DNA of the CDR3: TGTGCCAGCAGTTCAGGACTAGACCAAGAGACCCAGTACTTC. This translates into CASSSGLDQETQYF.

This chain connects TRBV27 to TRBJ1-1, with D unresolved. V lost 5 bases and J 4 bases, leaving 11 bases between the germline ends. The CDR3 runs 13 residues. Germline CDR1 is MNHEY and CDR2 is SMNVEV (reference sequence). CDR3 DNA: TGTGCCAGCAGTGACATATTGAGCACTGAAGCTTTCTTT. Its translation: CASSDILSTEAFF.